The 31 T cell receptor beta chains below come from one sample, sequenced in a study of blood T cell repertoires in COVID-19. The repertoire was sequenced with immunoSEQ multiplex PCR; TCRdb's copy has only in-frame clones and lacks some. The data hold about 250,000 clones, with about 83% observed a single time. The sample taken for sequencing was peripheral blood. These TCRs come from an elderly woman with COVID-19, enrolled during active disease.

The chain employs TRBV19 and TRBJ2-5; D possibly corresponds to TRBD2 (5 bases). The CDR3 consists of 13 residues. The V end lost 9 bases, the J end lost 7 bases, and 18 bases lay between the germline ends. Per germline, CDR1 LNHDA and CDR2 SQIVND (reference sequence). CDR3 sequence reads: CASSLRHEGTQYF. The CDR3 coding sequence is TGTGCCAGCTCGCTCCGGCATGAGGGGACCCAGTACTTC.

DNA of the CDR3: TGTGCCAGCTCGTCCGGGACAGGGTTGACTGAAGCTTTCTTT. Translated, it gives CASSSGTGLTEAFF. This chain uses TRBV18 with TRBJ1-1; TRBD1 aligns across 9 bases. V gave up 6 bases and J gave up 5 bases; unmatched junction bases: 7. The CDR3 length is 14 residues. Per the germline V gene, CDR1 is KGHSH and CDR2 is LQKENI.

The V and J genes are TRBV6-6 and TRBJ2-7; TRBD2 aligns across 7 bases. There are 12 residues in the CDR3. Germline V gene sequence: CDR1 MNHNY, CDR2 SVGAGI (reference sequence). V shed 2 bases, J shed 5 bases, and the junction held 0 bases outside the gene matches. CDR3 sequence: CASSYLADEQYF. The CDR3 bases are TGTGCCAGCAGTTACCTAGCGGACGAGCAGTACTTC.

The CDR3 spells CASSQDRRGNAEAFF. CDR3 sequence (DNA): TGTGCCAGCAGCCAAGATCGCCGGGGTAACGCTGAAGCTTTCTTT. J is TRBJ1-1 and V is TRBV3-1 (or the pseudogene TRBV3-2); D gene ambiguous. CDR1 and CDR2 from the germline V gene are LGHDT and YNNKEL (reference sequence). This CDR3 spans 15 amino acids. V gave up 0 bases and J gave up 6 bases, with 14 bases separating them.

The gene calls are TRBV7-9 and TRBJ2-5; 9 bases agree with TRBD1. The CDR3 contains 14 residues. Germline trimming cut 5 bases from V and 4 bases from J; bases unmatched to any gene: 5. Germline V gene data show CDR1 as SEHNR and CDR2 as FQNEAQ (reference sequence). The CDR3 region is CASSPTGGGETQYF. For the CDR3, the DNA is TGTGCCAGCAGCCCAACAGGGGGCGGAGAGACCCAGTACTTC.

V gene TRBV19 combines with J gene TRBJ1-1; 7 nucleotides align to TRBD1. Germline loops: CDR1 LNHDA, CDR2 SQIVND (reference sequence). V lost 3 bases and J lost 0; bases outside the gene matches: 7. The CDR3 length is 16 residues. The CDR3: CASSIVGTALNTEAFF. CDR3 DNA: TGTGCCAGTAGTATCGTGGGGACAGCCCTGAACACTGAAGCTTTCTTT.

The chain recombines TRBV7-8 with TRBJ1-1, with TRBD1 as a possible D gene (6 bases). With 5 bases removed from V and 0 bases from J, the gap between germline ends came to 13 bases. Germline V gives CDR1 SGHVS, CDR2 FQNEAQ. The CDR3 is 15 amino acids. The CDR3 sequence is CASSPGGGMNTEAFF. CDR3 nucleotides: TGTGCCAGCAGCCCGGGGGGGGGCATGAACACTGAAGCTTTCTTT. Together with reference TRBV7-8 and TRBJ1-1, the CDR3 gives the full variable domain: GAGVSQSPRYKVAKRGQDVALRCDPISGHVSLFWYQQALGQGPEFLTYFQNEAQLDKSGLPSDRFFAERPEGSVSTLKIQRTQQEDSAVYLCASSPGGGMNTEAFFGQGTRLTVV.

The gene calls are TRBV14 and TRBJ2-5, with TRBD2 matching 7 bases. Per germline, CDR1 SGHDN and CDR2 FVKESK. CDR3 length equals 17 residues. With V trimmed by 0 bases and J by 7 bases, 14 bases remained unmatched. The DNA for the CDR3 is TGTGCCAGCAGCCAAGAACGTGGAGCGGGGACGGTAGGGACCCAGTACTTC. Residues: CASSQERGAGTVGTQYF.

The chain employs TRBV19 and TRBJ1-2; 8 positions agree with TRBD1. CDR1 is LNHDA and CDR2 is SQIVND in the germline V gene (reference sequence). J lost 4 bases, V lost 2 bases, and 6 bases had no gene match. The CDR3 has 15 amino acids. The CDR3 region has the DNA TGTGCCAGTAGTATAAACGGACAGGGATCCTATGGCTACACCTTC. Translation: CASSINGQGSYGYTF.

In nucleotides, the CDR3 is TGTGCCAGCACCCCGGGAGGGCAGGGGAACACCGGGGAGCTGTTTTTT. Translated, it gives CASTPGGQGNTGELFF. The rearrangement joins TRBV5-5 to TRBJ2-2; 8 bases fit TRBD2. Germline V gene lookup returns CDR1 SGHKS and CDR2 YYEKEE (reference sequence). V shed 6 bases, J shed 1 base, and the junction held 8 bases outside the gene matches. The CDR3 covers 16 residues.

The chain recombines TRBV6-1 with TRBJ1-3; D not certain. The germline V and J ends were trimmed by 3 bases and 4 bases, with 7 bases remaining between them. This CDR3 comprises 13 residues. Per germline, CDR1 MNHNS and CDR2 SASEGT. CDR3 nucleotides: TGTGCCAGCAGTGAGTCTCAGGGAAACACCATATATTTT. Protein sequence: CASSESQGNTIYF.

The DNA of the CDR3 is TGTGCCAGCTCACCCGACAGGGGATTTGGCTACACCTTC. Protein sequence: CASSPDRGFGYTF. V is TRBV18 and J is TRBJ1-2; 8 bases map to TRBD1. After removal of 3 bases from V and 7 bases from J, the junction contained 4 bases not matched to a gene. The germline gives CDR1 KGHSH, CDR2 LQKENI. This CDR3 is built from 13 residues.

In DNA, the CDR3 is TGTGCCAGCACCACTGGGACAGGGAACACTGAAGCTTTCTTT. The encoded protein is CASTTGTGNTEAFF. The V call is TRBV6-5, the J call TRBJ1-1; 8 positions match TRBD1. The CDR3 totals 14 residues. In germline, CDR1 is MNHEY, CDR2 SVGAGI. The V and J ends lost 7 bases and 1 base, in that order; junction bases with no gene match: 5.

The genes are TRBV5-1 and TRBJ1-1, with 7 bases identical to TRBD1. J was trimmed by 6 bases and V by 4 bases; bases with no gene match: 18. The CDR3 is 17 residues long. Germline assignment: CDR1 SGHRS and CDR2 YFSETQ. The CDR3 region has the DNA TGCGCCAGCAGCCGCAATCTGGCCGGAGGGGGCGCAGCTGAAGCTTTCTTT. Its translation: CASSRNLAGGGAAEAFF. The entire variable domain, with the rest obtained from reference TRBV5-1 and TRBJ1-1, is as follows: KAGVTQTPRYLIKTRGQQVTLSCSPISGHRSVSWYQQTPGQGLQFLFEYFSETQRNKGNFPGRFSGRQFSNSRSEMNVSTLELGDSALYLCASSRNLAGGGAAEAFFGQGTRLTVV.

The chain links TRBV3-1 (or the pseudogene TRBV3-2) to TRBJ1-5; 10 bases are shared with TRBD1. Germline lookup yields CDR1 LGHDT and CDR2 YNNKEL (reference sequence). This CDR3 comprises 15 residues. J was trimmed by 4 bases and V by 1 base; bases with no gene match: 1. Here the CDR3 reads CASSQGGQGNQPQHF. Written as DNA, the CDR3 is TGTGCCAGCAGCCAAGGGGGACAGGGGAATCAGCCCCAGCATTTT.

The V and J genes are TRBV6-6 and TRBJ1-5, with 9 bases fitting TRBD1. V shed 5 bases and J 7 bases; nucleotides not matched to a gene: 6. The germline CDR1 and CDR2 sequences are MNHNY and SVGAGI (reference sequence). The CDR3 is made up of 14 amino acids. The CDR3 DNA follows: TGTGCCAGCAGTGACCGGGACAGGGACCAGCCCCAGCATTTT. Amino acid sequence: CASSDRDRDQPQHF.

The CDR3 bases are TGTGCCAGCAGCTGGCTCGAATTTGACACAGATACGCAGTATTTT. Protein sequence: CASSWLEFDTDTQYF. The chain combines TRBV11-1 with TRBJ2-3; no clear D gene. Looked up from germline, CDR1 is SGHAT and CDR2 is FQDESV (reference sequence). The CDR3 spans 15 residues. V gave up 4 bases and J gave up 2 bases, with 13 bases separating them.

This clone has only a few counts. In DNA, the CDR3 is TGTGCCAGCAGTTTCGGTCTCCGAGGCACTGAAGCTTTCTTT. Protein sequence: CASSFGLRGTEAFF. This chain joins TRBV28 and TRBJ1-1; no firm D call. Germline CDR1 reads MDHEN; CDR2 reads SYDVKM. The ends were cut back, 3 bases at V and 4 bases at J, with 12 bases in the middle. The CDR3 runs 14 residues.

The rearrangement uses TRBV10-3 and TRBJ2-3; 7 bases are shared with TRBD1. The CDR3 contains 18 residues. Per germline, CDR1 ENHRY and CDR2 SYGVKD. V was clipped by 0 bases and J by 5 bases; unmatched bases: 14. CDR3 region: CAISESFRRGQELDTQYF. The CDR3 region has the DNA TGTGCCATCAGTGAGTCGTTCAGGCGAGGACAGGAGTTAGATACGCAGTATTTT.

This rearrangement joins TRBV11-2 to TRBJ2-1; tentative D call: TRBD1 (6 bases). With 6 bases removed from V and 4 bases from J, the gap between germline ends came to 7 bases. The germline gives CDR1 SGHAT, CDR2 FQNNGV. The CDR3 loop spans 12 amino acids. CDR3 sequence reads: CASRQGYNEQFF. The CDR3 DNA reads as TGTGCCAGCAGACAGGGATACAATGAGCAGTTCTTC.

This clone was detected once. The CDR3 loop reads CASSWVFGEQFF. In DNA, the CDR3 is TGTGCCAGCAGCTGGGTCTTCGGGGAGCAGTTCTTC. V and J are TRBV7-9 and TRBJ2-1; D is unresolved. The CDR3 contains 12 residues. V was pared by 4 bases and J by 10 bases, with 11 bases between. CDR1 is SEHNR, CDR2 FQNEAQ, per germline (reference sequence). Looking up the rest from reference TRBV7-9 and TRBJ2-1 gives the full variable domain: DTGVSQNPRHKITKRGQNVTFRCDPISEHNRLYWYRQTLGQGPEFLTYFQNEAQLEKSRLLSDRFSAERPKGSFSTLEIQRTEQGDSAMYLCASSWVFGEQFFGPGTRLTVL.

The CDR3 DNA sequence: TGTGCCAGCAGCTTCGAAGCCGGGTATGGCTACACCTTC. This translates into CASSFEAGYGYTF. J is TRBJ1-2 and V is TRBV7-2, with D unresolved. V lost 3 bases and J lost 5, with 10 bases in between. The CDR3 consists of 13 residues. The germline gives CDR1 SGHTA, CDR2 FQGNSA.

This clone was seen more than once but under ten times. The V and J genes are TRBV10-3 and TRBJ1-1, with TRBD1 matching over 7 bases. This CDR3 comprises 13 residues. CDR1 ENHRY and CDR2 SYGVKD come from the germline V gene. Trimming at V came to 7 bases and at J to 5 bases, leaving 7 bases not matched to a gene. The CDR3 DNA follows: TGTGCCATCAACAGGGGTCTACGGACTGAAGCTTTCTTT. The encoded protein is CAINRGLRTEAFF.

The V call is TRBV5-4, the J call TRBJ2-7; no clear D. The germline CDR1 and CDR2 sequences are SGHNT and YYREEE (reference sequence). V lost 0 bases and J lost 2, with 9 bases in between. CDR3 length: 14 amino acids. DNA for the CDR3: TGTGCCAGCAGCTTGGACTCAACTCCCTACGAGCAGTACTTC. As protein: CASSLDSTPYEQYF.

The chain couples TRBV6-5 to TRBJ1-1, with unresolved D. Germline V gene lookup returns CDR1 MNHEY and CDR2 SVGAGI. This CDR3 contains 13 residues. Between the trimmed V and J ends, which lost 4 bases and 11 bases, there was a span of 17 bases. The CDR3 is CASSSLAPPGAFF. As DNA, the CDR3 is TGTGCCAGCAGTTCCTTGGCCCCACCCGGGGCTTTCTTT.

This clone was seen a handful of times. The genes are TRBV6-5 and TRBJ1-2; 7 bases map to TRBD1. Germline CDR1 reads MNHEY; CDR2 reads SVGAGI. The CDR3 runs 15 residues. The V segment lost 6 bases and the J segment 3 bases; nucleotides outside the gene matches: 10. The CDR3 DNA reads TGTGCCAGCAGATTCACCGGGACAGAACACTATGGCTACACCTTC. This translates into CASRFTGTEHYGYTF.

This chain joins TRBV5-4 and TRBJ2-7; possible D gene TRBD1, 6 bases. CDR3 length equals 15 residues. Germline CDR1 reads SGHNT; CDR2 reads YYREEE (reference sequence). V lost 2 bases, J lost 1 base, and 13 bases lay in between. CDR3 in DNA: TGTGCCAGCAGCTTACCGGGGACAAGATCCTACGAGCAGTACTTC. Translating gives CASSLPGTRSYEQYF.

With respect to this clone: Other DNA sequences from this sample encode an identical CDR3 as well. V usage is TRBV3-1 (or the pseudogene TRBV3-2) and J usage is TRBJ1-1; D gene ambiguous. V shed 2 bases and J shed 1 base, with 5 bases lying between them. The length of the CDR3 is 13 residues. The germline V gene encodes CDR1 LGHDT and CDR2 YNNKEL (reference sequence). The CDR3 region has the DNA TGTGCCAGCAGCCAACGACAGAACACTGAAGCTTTCTTT. Translated, it gives CASSQRQNTEAFF.

V is TRBV6-6 and J is TRBJ1-3; unclear D gene. CDR1 and CDR2 (germline): MNHNY, SVGAGI (reference sequence). The CDR3 has 14 residues. With 8 bases removed from V and 0 bases from J, the gap between germline ends came to 11 bases. Here the CDR3 reads CASSPGNSGNTIYF. The CDR3 DNA reads TGTGCCAGCTCACCAGGAAACTCTGGAAACACCATATATTTT.

This chain links TRBV6-6 with TRBJ1-2, with a possible D match to TRBD1 (5 bases). CDR1 and CDR2 (germline): MNHNY, SVGAGI (reference sequence). V was pared by 0 bases and J by 5 bases, with 13 bases between. This CDR3 spans 15 amino acids. CDR3 protein: CASSYSIGGVYGYTF. Here the CDR3 DNA reads TGTGCCAGCAGTTACTCGATCGGGGGGGTGTATGGCTACACCTTC.

The rearrangement uses TRBV6-6 and TRBJ2-1; 8 positions match TRBD2. The junction had 16 bases not matched to a gene; V was cut back by 6 bases and J by 0 bases. The CDR3 is made up of 19 amino acids. The V gene's germline CDR1 is MNHNY and CDR2 SVGAGI (reference sequence). This chain's CDR3 is CASSSFGSGGGGSYNEQFF. In DNA form, the CDR3 reads TGTGCCAGCAGCTCCTTCGGCAGCGGGGGAGGGGGCTCCTACAATGAGCAGTTCTTC.